Presented here are 28 T cell receptor beta chains from one specimen sequenced in a study of shared clonotypes between healthy human individuals. Naive-designated CD8 cells lacked CD45RO, were positively enriched for CCR7, and omitted terminally differentiated effector memory CD45RA+ cells. TCRdb keeps only in-frame clones here, not all; method: immunoSEQ multiplex PCR. The sample consists of around 2,000,000 clones, about 95% of them appearing once. The sample consisted of naive CD8+ T cells sorted from blood. The receptors were gathered from a young man in good health.

A remark on this clone: The sample contains more than one DNA sequence encoding this CDR3. The chain is built from TRBV5-4 and TRBJ2-5; weak D call: TRBD1 (6 bases). From germline, CDR1 is SGHNT and CDR2 YYREEE (reference sequence). The CDR3 is 14 amino acids. V was shortened by 2 bases and J by 1 base, with 9 bases between the two germline ends. The CDR3 DNA follows: TGTGCCAGCAGCTTCCGACAGGCCCAAGAGACCCAGTACTTC. Its translation: CASSFRQAQETQYF.

On this clone itself: Different DNA sequences within this sample yield the same CDR3. The chain recombines TRBV4-1 with TRBJ2-7, with 8 positions matching TRBD2. With V trimmed by 1 base and J by 0 bases, 2 bases remained unmatched. The germline V gene has CDR1 MGHRA and CDR2 YSYEKL. The CDR3 totals 15 residues. This chain's CDR3 is CASSQGRGASYEQYF. CDR3 in DNA: TGCGCCAGCAGCCAAGGGCGGGGGGCCTCCTACGAGCAGTACTTC.

The CDR3 reads CASSGLGGLRIDEQFF. The CDR3 coding sequence is TGTGCCAGCAGCGGTTTAGGGGGGCTGAGGATCGATGAGCAGTTCTTC. The chain is built from TRBV11-2 and TRBJ2-1; D is perhaps TRBD1 or TRBD2 (6 bases each). Germline V gene data show CDR1 as SGHAT and CDR2 as FQNNGV. V dropped 5 bases and J dropped 8 bases, with 22 bases sitting between them. CDR3 length: 16 residues.

This sequence joins TRBV28 and TRBJ1-2; possible D gene TRBD1, 5 bases. The V gene's germline CDR1 is MDHEN and CDR2 SYDVKM. The CDR3 has 14 amino acids. Trimming removed 8 bases from V and 10 bases from J, with 23 bases in between. CDR3: CASEGSGLAGTYTF. DNA of the CDR3: TGTGCCAGCGAGGGCTCGGGGCTGGCGGGTACCTACACCTTC.

This clone was seen a single time. This CDR3 is also generated by other DNA sequences in the sample. The V and J genes are TRBV6-5 and TRBJ1-5; D is unclear. V lost 0 bases to trimming and J lost 4 bases, with 4 bases between them. Germline loops: CDR1 MNHEY, CDR2 SVGAGI. The length of the CDR3 is 13 residues. The CDR3 sequence is CASSYSINQPQHF. As DNA, the CDR3 is TGTGCCAGCAGTTACTCAATTAATCAGCCCCAGCATTTT.

This clone appeared a single time. The chain carries TRBV7-3 and TRBJ2-7; D is unresolved. In germline, CDR1 is SGHTA, CDR2 FQGTGA. This CDR3 region has 13 residues. The V gene lost 0 bases and the J gene lost 3 bases, with 6 bases spanning the gap. CDR3 protein: CASSLTHDYEQYF. CDR3 coding DNA: TGTGCCAGCAGCTTAACTCACGACTACGAGCAGTACTTC.

Points on this clone: This specimen includes other DNA sequences encoding the same CDR3. J is TRBJ2-7 and V is TRBV19; D is perhaps TRBD1 (5 bases). The germline V gene encodes CDR1 LNHDA and CDR2 SQIVND (reference sequence). With 3 bases removed from V and 4 bases from J, the gap between germline ends came to 13 bases. This CDR3 has 14 amino acids. CDR3 in amino acids: CASSIQGPSYEQYF. CDR3 coding DNA: TGTGCCAGTAGTATTCAGGGCCCCTCTTACGAGCAGTACTTC.

The table lists this clone with a count of one. The chain couples TRBV28 to TRBJ1-6, with 10 bases matching TRBD1. There are 14 residues in the CDR3. Looked up from germline, CDR1 is MDHEN and CDR2 is SYDVKM. The V gene end was trimmed by 6 bases and the J gene end by 9 bases; junction bases not matched to a gene: 5. The CDR3 nucleotides read TGTGCCAGCAGCATCGGACAGGGGGGTTCACCCCTCCACTTT. Encoded protein: CASSIGQGGSPLHF. Variable domain in full (rest from reference TRBV28 and TRBJ1-6): DVKVTQSSRYLVKRTGEKVFLECVQDMDHENMFWYRQDPGLGLRLIYFSYDVKMKEKGDIPEGYSVSREKKERFSLILESASTNQTSMYLCASSIGQGGSPLHFGNGTRLTVT.

This sequence joins TRBV5-4 and TRBJ1-2, with unresolved D. Trimming removed 4 bases at V and 3 bases at J, with 4 bases between. Germline CDR1 and CDR2: SGHNT and YYREEE (reference sequence). The CDR3 consists of 11 residues. The CDR3 is CASSDDYGYTF. The CDR3 coding sequence is TGTGCCAGCAGCGACGACTATGGCTACACCTTC.

The V and J genes are TRBV5-5 and TRBJ2-7; D is unresolved. Between the trimmed V and J ends, which lost 4 bases and 7 bases, there was a span of 15 bases. Germline CDR1 reads SGHKS; CDR2 reads YYEKEE (reference sequence). This CDR3 contains 13 residues. The CDR3 region has the DNA TGTGCCAGCAGCCCTGACCCGGCTAGGGAGCAGTACTTC. Translating gives CASSPDPAREQYF.

Worth noting for this clone: The same CDR3 can be traced to other DNA sequences in this sample. The rearrangement links TRBV4-1 to TRBJ2-7; weak D call: TRBD2 (5 bases). This CDR3 comprises 14 residues. Germline V lookup: CDR1 MGHRA, CDR2 YSYEKL. V lost 0 bases to trimming and J lost 3 bases, with 9 bases between them. The CDR3 region has the DNA TGCGCCAGCAGCCAAGATCCGGGGTTCTACGAGCAGTACTTC. Translation gives CASSQDPGFYEQYF.

The chain links TRBV5-8 to TRBJ2-1; 9 nucleotides match TRBD1. This CDR3 is built from 14 residues. The germline gives CDR1 SGHTS, CDR2 YDEGEE. The J segment lost 6 bases and the V segment lost 4 bases, leaving 5 bases of the junction unmatched. The CDR3 coding sequence is TGTGCCAGCAGCGTGGGACAGGGTTTCAATGAGCAGTTCTTC. Protein: CASSVGQGFNEQFF.

This sequence joins TRBV7-9 and TRBJ1-2; unclear D gene. The CDR3 consists of 12 residues. V shed 4 bases and J shed 6 bases, with 9 bases lying between them. Germline V gives CDR1 SEHNR, CDR2 FQNEAQ (reference sequence). In DNA, the CDR3 is TGTGCCAGCAGCTCCCACAACGATGGCTACACCTTC. Translation gives CASSSHNDGYTF.

Only one count was recorded for this clone. The V gene is TRBV4-1, the J gene TRBJ1-1; 7 bases map to TRBD1. Per the germline V gene, CDR1 is MGHRA and CDR2 is YSYEKL. The CDR3 is 16 residues long. V trimming: 6 bases; J trimming: 3 bases; junction bases outside the gene matches: 13. DNA of the CDR3: TGCGCCAGCAGTAATCTCTTCAGGGGGGGGGACACTGAAGCTTTCTTT. Translation: CASSNLFRGGDTEAFF.

This chain joins TRBV5-6 and TRBJ1-4; perhaps TRBD1 as D (5 bases). Germline V gene data show CDR1 as SGHDT and CDR2 as YYEEEE. The CDR3 runs to 15 residues. V was clipped by 4 bases and J by 3 bases, with 13 bases between them. Here the CDR3 DNA reads TGTGCCAGCAGCCAGGGTCGTTATTCTAATGAAAAACTGTTTTTT. This sequence encodes CASSQGRYSNEKLFF.

The chain employs TRBV11-3 and TRBJ1-1; the D is unclear. Trimming took 1 base from V and 2 from J, leaving 8 bases between them. Germline V gene sequence: CDR1 SGHNT, CDR2 YENEEA. The CDR3 has 14 amino acids. CDR3 nucleotide sequence: TGTGCCAGCAGCTTAGGAGGAATCAACACTGAAGCTTTCTTT. Protein sequence: CASSLGGINTEAFF.

This clone was recorded once. J is TRBJ1-1 and V is TRBV5-4, with TRBD1 matching over 11 bases. CDR3 size: 15 residues. The trim removed 3 bases at V and 4 bases at J, leaving 5 bases unmatched. Germline loops: CDR1 SGHNT, CDR2 YYREEE (reference sequence). CDR3 region: CASSYGQGAGTEAFF. CDR3 bases: TGTGCCAGCAGCTACGGACAGGGGGCCGGCACTGAAGCTTTCTTT.

The rearrangement joins TRBV5-4 to TRBJ2-1; D perhaps matches TRBD2 (6 bases). This CDR3 has 15 amino acids. V lost 4 bases, J lost 8 bases, and 19 bases lay in between. CDR1 SGHNT and CDR2 YYREEE come from the germline V gene (reference sequence). The CDR3 protein is CASSRLGEGEDEQFF. The CDR3 nucleotides read TGTGCCAGCAGCCGGCTCGGGGAAGGGGAGGATGAGCAGTTCTTC.

This clone appeared a single time. The same CDR3 can be traced to other DNA sequences in this sample. The chain combines TRBV9 with TRBJ1-2; possible D gene TRBD1, 6 bases. Germline loops: CDR1 SGDLS, CDR2 YYNGEE. The CDR3 is made up of 13 amino acids. V was trimmed by 0 bases and J by 8 bases, leaving 11 bases between them. CDR3 amino acids: CASSVAAGDGYTF. The CDR3 coding sequence is TGTGCCAGCAGCGTAGCGGCAGGGGACGGCTACACCTTC.

This rearrangement joins TRBV6-6 to TRBJ1-6; D is possibly TRBD1 (5 bases). Trimming took off 10 bases at V and 4 bases at J, with 11 bases between the two ends. The CDR3 length is 13 residues. CDR1 MNHNY and CDR2 SVGAGI come from the germline V gene (reference sequence). The CDR3 reads CATLDIYNSPLHF. In nucleotides, the CDR3 is TGTGCCACCTTGGACATTTATAATTCACCCCTCCACTTT.

The chain employs TRBV5-6 and TRBJ1-1, with D perhaps TRBD1 (5 bases). The V end was cut by 0 bases, the J end by 4 bases, with 10 bases between. This CDR3 comprises 14 residues. Germline V gene sequence: CDR1 SGHDT, CDR2 YYEEEE. In DNA, the CDR3 is TGTGCCAGCAGCTTGGGGGATGGGGCCACTGAAGCTTTCTTT. It yields the protein CASSLGDGATEAFF.

This clone was counted a few times. The rearrangement joins TRBV15 to TRBJ2-7, with 8 bases that match TRBD1. This CDR3 has 15 amino acids. Per the germline V gene, CDR1 is LNHNV and CDR2 is YYDKDF (reference sequence). Germline trimming cut 0 bases from V and 3 bases from J; bases unmatched to any gene: 4. CDR3: CATSRDQGTGYEQYF. CDR3 nucleotides: TGTGCCACCAGCAGAGATCAGGGGACAGGCTACGAGCAGTACTTC. The variable domain in full, completed from reference TRBV15 and TRBJ2-7, reads DAMVIQNPRYQVTQFGKPVTLSCSQTLNHNVMYWYQQKSSQAPKLLFHYYDKDFNNEADTPDNFQSRRPNTSFCFLDIRSPGLGDTAMYLCATSRDQGTGYEQYFGPGTRLTVT.

The chain recombines TRBV4-3 with TRBJ2-7, with D uncertain. CDR1 and CDR2 from the germline V gene are LGHNA and YSLEER. V lost 0 bases and J lost 5, with 8 bases in between. The CDR3 contains 13 residues. The CDR3 bases are TGCGCCAGCAGCCAAGATTTAACCCACGAGCAGTACTTC. Its protein is CASSQDLTHEQYF.

V and J are TRBV7-9 and TRBJ1-5, with D maybe TRBD1 (6 bases). Deletions cut 5 bases from V and 0 bases from J, with 11 bases between. Germline V gene data show CDR1 as SEHNR and CDR2 as FQNEAQ (reference sequence). CDR3 length: 15 amino acids. The CDR3 DNA follows: TGTGCCAGCAGCGCATGGACAGATAGCAATCAGCCCCAGCATTTT. Amino acids: CASSAWTDSNQPQHF.

V usage is TRBV28 and J usage is TRBJ2-5; D gene unclear. The CDR3 is 15 amino acids. V was cut by 3 bases and J by 4 bases, with 15 bases left in between. Germline assignment: CDR1 MDHEN and CDR2 SYDVKM. CDR3 region: CASSFPQLDLETQYF. CDR3 DNA sequence: TGTGCCAGCAGTTTCCCCCAGCTCGATTTAGAGACCCAGTACTTC.

The chain couples TRBV27 to TRBJ2-7; 8 positions match TRBD2. J gave up 2 bases and V 1 base, and 7 bases lay outside the gene matches. Germline CDR1 reads MNHEY; CDR2 reads SMNVEV (reference sequence). The CDR3 covers 16 residues. The CDR3, as DNA: TGTGCCAGCAGTTTATTAGCTAGCGGGTACCCCTACGAGCAGTACTTC. It codes for CASSLLASGYPYEQYF.

The V gene is TRBV10-1, the J gene TRBJ2-5; 7 bases line up with TRBD2. Per germline, CDR1 WNHNN and CDR2 SYGVQD (reference sequence). The CDR3 loop spans 15 amino acids. J lost 4 bases, V lost 0 bases, and 5 bases had no gene match. CDR3 coding DNA: TGCGCCAGCAGTGAGTCTGCCGGGGAGGGAGAGACCCAGTACTTC. This translates into CASSESAGEGETQYF.

Worth noting for this clone: The same CDR3 can be traced to other DNA sequences in this sample. This chain joins TRBV7-9 and TRBJ2-1, with TRBD1 identical over 10 bases. Germline V gene sequence: CDR1 SEHNR, CDR2 FQNEAQ (reference sequence). The CDR3 is made up of 16 amino acids. Trimming took 5 bases from V and 4 from J; bases not matched to a gene: 8. CDR3 in DNA: TGTGCCAGCAGCAGCCCCGGGACAGGGGCGTACAATGAGCAGTTCTTC. Translated, it gives CASSSPGTGAYNEQFF.